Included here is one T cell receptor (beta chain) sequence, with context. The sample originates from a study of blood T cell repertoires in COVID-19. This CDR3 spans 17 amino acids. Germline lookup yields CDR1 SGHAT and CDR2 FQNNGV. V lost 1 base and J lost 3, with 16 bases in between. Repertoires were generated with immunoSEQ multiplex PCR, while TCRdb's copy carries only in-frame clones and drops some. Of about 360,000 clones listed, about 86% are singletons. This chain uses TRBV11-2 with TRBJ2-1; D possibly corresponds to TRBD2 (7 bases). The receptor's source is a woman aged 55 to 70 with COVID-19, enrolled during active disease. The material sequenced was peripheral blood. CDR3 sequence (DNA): TGTGCCAGCAGCTTAGTCCATGGGGGGGGCGACTACAATGAGCAGTTCTTC. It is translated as CASSLVHGGGDYNEQFF.